The 21 T cell receptor beta chains given below trace back to one sample, sequenced in a study of Graves' ophthalmopathy and Graves' hyperthyroidism. The authors amplified TCR beta CDR3 regions from RNA transcripts. In the first round, RT-PCR was carried out with HTBI primers, and a multiplex PCR formed the second round. Each CDR3 protein is one row after TCRdb ran MiXCR on the multiplex PCR reads. The data hold 650,000 to 900,000 distinct CDR3 sequences, with roughly 41% observed a single time. The sample comprised peripheral blood. The receptors stem from an adult man with Graves' ophthalmopathy.

V gene TRBV2 combines with J gene TRBJ1-2; 9 nucleotides agree with TRBD1. Losses at the gene ends were 4 bases for V and 6 bases for J; bases not matched to a gene: 18. CDR3 length: 18 residues. Germline lookup yields CDR1 SNHLY and CDR2 FYNNEI. The DNA of the CDR3 is TGTGCCAGCAGTGCCCCGGAGGGCAGGGACAGGGAGAACGATGGCTACACCTTC. It encodes CASSAPEGRDRENDGYTF.

The chain uses TRBV20-1 and TRBJ2-7; TRBD1 agrees at 9 bases. This CDR3 region has 14 residues. Trimming cost V 6 bases and J 4 bases; bases outside gene matches: 10. Per the germline V gene, CDR1 is DFQATT and CDR2 is SNEGSKA (reference sequence). CDR3 residues: CSATGTGLVYEQYF. The CDR3 coding sequence is TGCAGTGCAACCGGGACAGGGTTGGTATACGAGCAGTACTTC.

The chain combines TRBV29-1 with TRBJ1-5; no clear D gene. The germline V and J ends were trimmed by 3 bases and 6 bases, with 9 bases remaining between them. The germline CDR1 and CDR2 sequences are SQVTM and ANQGSEA. The CDR3 is 12 residues long. In nucleotides, the CDR3 is TGCAGCGTTGAGGGGTACGGTCAGCCCCAGCATTTT. As protein: CSVEGYGQPQHF.

Details on this clonotype: A read error may explain this, as a much larger clone is one base away. The chain joins TRBV5-6 to TRBJ2-7; TRBD1 matches 8 bases. CDR1 is SGHDT and CDR2 is YYEEEE in the germline V gene. The length of the CDR3 is 14 residues. The ends lost 7 bases at V and 2 bases at J; junction bases unmatched: 8. CDR3 nucleotide sequence: TGTGCCAGCGGTGGACAGGGAATCACCTACGAGCAGTACTTC. As protein: CASGGQGITYEQYF.

This clonotype was seen a handful of times. The rearrangement joins TRBV2 to TRBJ2-5, with D possibly called TRBD1 or TRBD2 (5 bases each). Germline-derived CDR1 and CDR2 are SNHLY and FYNNEI. The CDR3 is 15 amino acids. The V gene lost 3 bases and the J gene lost 1 base, with 12 bases spanning the gap. For the CDR3, the DNA is TGTGCCAGCAGTGAGCGGTCGGGGCTCCAAGAGACCCAGTACTTC. Amino acid sequence: CASSERSGLQETQYF.

The V and J genes are TRBV11-2 and TRBJ1-4, with D uncertain. V was clipped by 0 bases and J by 0 bases, with 11 bases between them. CDR3 size: 17 residues. CDR1 and CDR2 (germline): SGHAT, FQNNGV. This CDR3 is CASSLDRFGATNEKLFF. The DNA for the CDR3 is TGTGCCAGCAGCTTAGATCGATTCGGCGCAACTAATGAAAAACTGTTTTTT.

This clonotype was seen ten or more times. The V and J genes are TRBV12-3 or TRBV12-4 and TRBJ1-5, with D uncertain. The CDR3 has 12 amino acids. With 6 bases removed from V and 3 bases from J, the gap between germline ends came to 6 bases. CDR3 loop: CASRLTNQPQHF. The CDR3 DNA reads as TGTGCCAGCAGGCTGACCAATCAGCCCCAGCATTTT.

Of note for this clonotype: The conserved final phenylalanine or tryptophan is absent from the CDR3, which likely points to a read error. The rearrangement links TRBV20-1 to TRBJ2-7, with TRBD1 matching over 9 bases. The CDR3 loop spans 12 amino acids. Germline-derived CDR1 and CDR2 are DFQATT and SNEGSKA (reference sequence). V trimming: 3 bases; J trimming: 6 bases; junction bases outside the gene matches: 3. CDR3 residues: CSASGTGCEQYC. The CDR3 DNA reads TGCAGTGCTAGTGGGACAGGGTGCGAGCAGTACTGC.

This clonotype was seen a few times. This chain joins TRBV20-1 and TRBJ2-5; unclear D gene. Trimming left V 6 bases short and J 5 bases short, with 10 bases between. CDR1 is DFQATT, CDR2 SNEGSKA, per germline (reference sequence). The length of the CDR3 is 11 residues. The CDR3 nucleotides read TGCAGTGCATCTCTGCCGGAGACCCAGTACTTC. This codes for CSASLPETQYF.

Many counts were recorded for this clonotype. This chain joins TRBV2 and TRBJ1-2, with TRBD1 identical over 9 bases. Unmatched junction bases numbered 9, after V lost 6 bases and J lost 7 bases. This CDR3 has 14 residues. Germline CDR1 reads SNHLY; CDR2 reads FYNNEI. The CDR3 sequence is CASRMEQGAFGYTF. The CDR3 nucleotides read TGTGCCAGCAGAATGGAACAGGGGGCGTTTGGCTACACCTTC.

This clonotype was counted at least ten times. The chain recombines TRBV7-9 with TRBJ2-7, with unresolved D. CDR1 is SEHNR, CDR2 FQNEAQ, per germline (reference sequence). This CDR3 comprises 12 residues. The germline V and J ends were trimmed by 6 bases and 3 bases, with 9 bases remaining between them. The CDR3 DNA reads TGTGCCAGCAGTGCCGGCAGCTACGAGCAGTACTTC. It specifies CASSAGSYEQYF.

V usage is TRBV3-1 and J usage is TRBJ2-7; the match to TRBD1 covers 8 bases. Germline V lookup: CDR1 LGHDT, CDR2 YNNKEL (reference sequence). V shed 4 bases, J shed 6 bases, and the junction held 5 bases outside the gene matches. The CDR3 consists of 13 residues. Here the CDR3 DNA reads TGTGCCAGCAGCCCGACAGGGGTCGGCGAGCAGTACTTC. This encodes CASSPTGVGEQYF.

The chain has TRBV25-1 and TRBJ1-6; TRBD1 matches 7 bases. CDR3 length: 15 amino acids. Trimming at V came to 0 bases and at J to 7 bases, leaving 3 bases not matched to a gene. Germline V lookup: CDR1 MGHDK, CDR2 SYGVNS. The CDR3 here is CASSEYDRVNSPLHF. The CDR3 nucleotides are TGTGCCAGCAGTGAATACGACAGGGTCAATTCACCCCTCCACTTT.

This rearrangement joins TRBV25-1 to TRBJ2-2; unclear D gene. Trimming shortened V by 10 bases and J by 7 bases, and 13 bases separated the two germline ends. Germline-derived CDR1 and CDR2 are MGHDK and SYGVNS. The CDR3 is made up of 12 amino acids. CDR3 in amino acids: CAKDPLGGELFF. The CDR3 coding sequence is TGTGCCAAGGATCCCCTCGGCGGGGAGCTGTTTTTT.

Regarding this clonotype: A much larger clone differs from this one at a single base, so this may be a read error. This chain connects TRBV16 to TRBJ2-7; the D is unclear. Germline assignment: CDR1 KGHSY and CDR2 FQNENV. The CDR3 extends over 10 amino acids. CDR3 nucleotides: TGTGCCAGCAGCCCGACCGCCATACGATTC. Amino acids: CASSPTAIRF.

The table lists this clonotype with many counts. The chain combines TRBV29-1 with TRBJ2-5; D tentatively reads TRBD1 or TRBD2 (5 bases each). CDR1 is SQVTM and CDR2 is ANQGSEA in the germline V gene. The V and J ends lost 0 bases and 2 bases respectively, with 13 bases between them. CDR3 size: 15 residues. The CDR3: CSVEDGAGLQETQYF. CDR3 bases: TGCAGCGTTGAAGATGGGGCAGGACTTCAAGAGACCCAGTACTTC.

This clonotype has at least ten counts. This chain links TRBV29-1 with TRBJ1-3; 7 nucleotides line up with TRBD1. V trimming: 3 bases; J trimming: 0 bases; junction bases outside the gene matches: 14. Germline-derived CDR1 and CDR2 are SQVTM and ANQGSEA. This CDR3 region has 18 residues. The CDR3 DNA reads TGCAGCGTTGAGTTGACGAGGGGACAGCAAAACTCTGGAAACACCATATATTTT. Translated, it gives CSVELTRGQQNSGNTIYF. Full variable domain (outside the CDR3, taken from reference TRBV29-1 and TRBJ1-3): SAVISQKPSRDICQRGTSLTIQCQVDSQVTMMFWYRQQPGQSLTLIATANQGSEATYESGFVIDKFPISRPNLTFSTLTVSNMSPEDSSIYLCSVELTRGQQNSGNTIYFGEGSWLTVV.

This clonotype was counted once. At one end, the junction sequence differs from germline, possibly due to a read error. The rearrangement joins TRBV7-9 to TRBJ1-6; 9 bases are a match to TRBD1. This CDR3 has 15 amino acids. The germline gives CDR1 SEHNR, CDR2 FQNEAQ (reference sequence). The CDR3 loop reads CASAPGTGRNSPPHF. CDR3 nucleotides: TGTGCCAGCGCTCCTGGGACAGGGCGGAATTCACCCCCCCACTTT.

This clonotype was found a few times. V gene TRBV13 combines with J gene TRBJ2-5; the match to TRBD2 covers 8 bases. The CDR3 totals 15 residues. From germline, CDR1 is PRHDT and CDR2 FYEKMQ (reference sequence). V lost 0 bases to trimming and J lost 3 bases; unmatched junction nucleotides: 3. The CDR3 coding sequence is TGTGCCAGCAGCTTAGGACTAGCGGAGAAAGAGACCCAGTACTTC. Its translation: CASSLGLAEKETQYF.

This chain links TRBV20-1 with TRBJ2-3, with D unclear. V was cut by 7 bases and J by 4 bases, with 12 bases left in between. Germline CDR1 DFQATT, CDR2 SNEGSKA (reference sequence). This CDR3 is 12 amino acids long. CDR3 nucleotides: TGCAGTGTCCGACCTGCTCCAGATACGCAGTATTTT. Amino acid sequence: CSVRPAPDTQYF.

The rearrangement links TRBV20-1 to TRBJ1-2; a weak D match, TRBD1 (5 bases). Trimming shortened V by 5 bases and J by 0 bases, and 22 bases separated the two germline ends. The CDR3 has 17 residues. CDR1 is DFQATT and CDR2 is SNEGSKA in the germline V gene (reference sequence). This chain's CDR3 is CSASRPGPSWANYGYTF. In DNA form, the CDR3 reads TGCAGTGCTTCCCGTCCGGGACCCTCCTGGGCTAACTATGGCTACACCTTC.